A single sample is the source of the 19 T cell receptor beta chains below, sequenced in a study of identical twins. Each CDR3 protein is one row after TCRdb ran MiXCR on the 5' RACE reads. This table holds 690,000 or so distinct CDR3 sequences, around 8.3% found once. The sample also formed part of further work on yellow fever vaccine responses in identical twins.

Sample: PBMCs. The receptor set was obtained from a woman aged 18-30 years in good health.

This clonotype came up a few times. The chain combines TRBV7-8 with TRBJ2-3; no definite D call. The germline gives CDR1 SGHVS, CDR2 FQNEAQ. V gave up 1 base and J gave up 9 bases, with 8 bases separating them. This CDR3 comprises 12 residues. CDR3 coding DNA: TGTGCCAGCAGCTTAGGGGAAGTCACGCAGTATTTT. Translating it yields CASSLGEVTQYF.

The chain carries TRBV5-1 and TRBJ2-1, with D tentatively TRBD2 (5 bases). V lost 0 bases and J lost 5, with 9 bases in between. Germline lookup yields CDR1 SGHRS and CDR2 YFSETQ. The CDR3 runs 14 residues. DNA for the CDR3: TGCGCCAGCAGCTTGGATCGGGGAAACAATGAGCAGTTCTTC. Amino acid sequence: CASSLDRGNNEQFF.

The V gene is TRBV7-9, the J gene TRBJ2-3, with 7 bases matching TRBD1. After removal of 3 bases from V and 0 bases from J, the junction contained 6 bases not matched to a gene. Germline V gene sequence: CDR1 SEHNR, CDR2 FQNEAQ (reference sequence). CDR3 length equals 16 residues. The CDR3 region has the DNA TGTGCCAGCAGCTTCGCGACAGGGATAAGCACAGATACGCAGTATTTT. Translated, it gives CASSFATGISTDTQYF.

This clonotype was seen a few times. This sequence joins TRBV5-6 and TRBJ2-2; tentative D call: TRBD2 (5 bases). V shed 2 bases and J shed 5 bases, with 16 bases lying between them. The CDR3 has 16 residues. CDR1 SGHDT and CDR2 YYEEEE come from the germline V gene. Here the CDR3 reads CASSFWASKGTGELFF. The CDR3 coding sequence is TGTGCCAGCAGCTTTTGGGCTAGCAAAGGAACCGGGGAGCTGTTTTTT. Complete variable domain (other parts from reference TRBV5-6 and TRBJ2-2): DAGVTQSPTHLIKTRGQQVTLRCSPKSGHDTVSWYQQALGQGPQFIFQYYEEEERQRGNFPDRFSGHQFPNYSSELNVNALLLGDSALYLCASSFWASKGTGELFFGEGSRLTVL.

Only a few counts were recorded for this clonotype. The chain has TRBV15 and TRBJ2-1; D might be TRBD2 (6 bases). V lost 0 bases and J lost 5, with 11 bases in between. CDR1 and CDR2 from the germline V gene are LNHNV and YYDKDF (reference sequence). CDR3 size: 15 residues. The CDR3 reads CATSRDGSPNNEQFF. CDR3 bases: TGTGCCACCAGCAGAGACGGGAGTCCCAACAATGAGCAGTTCTTC.

The chain uses TRBV11-2 and TRBJ2-1, with 11 bases lining up with TRBD2. Trimming cost V 4 bases and J 12 bases; bases outside gene matches: 11. The CDR3 runs to 15 residues. Germline V lookup: CDR1 SGHAT, CDR2 FQNNGV. CDR3 sequence reads: CASSSHSGGAPGQFF. CDR3 bases: TGTGCCAGCAGCTCTCATAGCGGGGGGGCCCCTGGGCAGTTCTTC.

The chain combines TRBV3-1 with TRBJ1-1; possible D gene TRBD1, 5 bases. CDR3 length: 15 residues. V was shortened by 1 base and J by 5 bases, with 14 bases between the two germline ends. The V gene's germline CDR1 is LGHDT and CDR2 YNNKEL (reference sequence). CDR3 region: CASSQVRGTATEAFF. CDR3 nucleotide sequence: TGTGCCAGCAGCCAAGTTCGGGGGACGGCAACTGAAGCTTTCTTT. Full variable domain (remainder filled in from reference TRBV3-1 and TRBJ1-1): DTAVSQTPKYLVTQMGNDKSIKCEQNLGHDTMYWYKQDSKKFLKIMFSYNNKELIINETVPNRFSPKSPDKAHLNLHINSLELGDSAVYFCASSQVRGTATEAFFGQGTRLTVV.

The V and J genes are TRBV11-2 and TRBJ1-6, with 9 bases that match TRBD1. The germline V gene has CDR1 SGHAT and CDR2 FQNNGV. The CDR3 sequence is 14 residues long. The junction had 6 bases not matched to a gene; V was cut back by 5 bases and J by 10 bases. The chain's CDR3 is CASSLDRGKSPLHF. CDR3 nucleotide sequence: TGTGCCAGCAGCCTGGACAGGGGTAAGTCACCCCTCCACTTT.

This clonotype was detected only a few times. The rearrangement links TRBV7-9 to TRBJ2-1; 12 nucleotides agree with TRBD2. CDR1 is SEHNR and CDR2 is FQNEAQ in the germline V gene (reference sequence). CDR3 length: 17 amino acids. V was clipped by 7 bases and J by 8 bases; unmatched bases: 15. In DNA form, the CDR3 reads TGTGCCAGCACCTCCGGACTAGCGGGATCGCTGGGCGATGAGCAGTTCTTC. Its protein product is CASTSGLAGSLGDEQFF.

The V call is TRBV29-1, the J call TRBJ2-3; tentatively, D is TRBD2 (7 bases). The V and J ends lost 3 bases and 2 bases respectively, with 9 bases between them. The CDR3 contains 13 residues. CDR1 and CDR2 (germline): SQVTM, ANQGSEA. This CDR3 is CSVERGLTDTQYF. For the CDR3, the DNA is TGCAGCGTTGAGCGGGGGCTCACAGATACGCAGTATTTT.

This clonotype was detected a few times. This chain joins TRBV21-1 and TRBJ2-7. TRBV21-1 is classified as a pseudogene. This CDR3 has 12 residues. The CDR3 nucleotides are TGTGCCAGCAGCAAAGTCCCACGGGAGCAGTACTTC. It encodes CASSKVPREQYF.

The chain has TRBV10-3 and TRBJ2-7, with 8 positions matching TRBD2. Looked up from germline, CDR1 is ENHRY and CDR2 is SYGVKD. This CDR3 is built from 14 residues. Trimming removed 8 bases from V and 7 bases from J; junction bases left unmatched: 13. CDR3 DNA: TGTGCCATCGCCCGAGGAGCGGGAGATTCAGAGCAGTACTTC. This translates into CAIARGAGDSEQYF.

This clonotype was observed many times. The CDR3 region has the DNA TGTGCCACCAGGACCCATAGCACAGATACGCAGTATTTT. It specifies CATRTHSTDTQYF. V and J are TRBV24-1 and TRBJ2-3; D gene uncertain. V lost 7 bases to trimming and J lost 0 bases, with 7 bases between them. The CDR3 runs to 13 residues. Germline values: CDR1 KGHDR, CDR2 SFDVKD.

Ten or more counts support this clonotype. This CDR3 reads CASRASGGNEQFF. In DNA form, the CDR3 reads TGTGCCAGCAGGGCTAGCGGGGGCAATGAGCAGTTCTTC. This chain links TRBV6-2 or TRBV6-3 with TRBJ2-1; 10 positions match TRBD2. From germline, CDR1 is MNHEY and CDR2 SVGEGT. V lost 6 bases, J lost 6 bases, and 2 bases stayed unmatched. The CDR3 covers 13 residues.

This clonotype has ten or more counts. The rearrangement joins TRBV6-5 to TRBJ2-6; no definite D call. The CDR3 is 14 residues long. Trimming took off 2 bases at V and 0 bases at J, with 2 bases between the two ends. Germline V CDR1 and CDR2: MNHEY, SVGAGI. The chain's CDR3 is CASSYLSGANVLTF. The CDR3 DNA sequence: TGTGCCAGCAGTTACCTCTCTGGGGCCAACGTCCTGACTTTC.

J is TRBJ1-5 and V is TRBV29-1; D is undetermined. CDR3 size: 14 residues. V was trimmed by 4 bases and J by 3 bases, leaving 13 bases between them. Germline CDR1 and CDR2: SQVTM and ANQGSEA. The CDR3 DNA sequence: TGCAGCGTTGCGGGCGAACGGGACAATCAGCCCCAGCATTTT. It encodes CSVAGERDNQPQHF. Supplemented by reference TRBV29-1 and TRBJ1-5, the full variable domain reads SAVISQKPSRDICQRGTSLTIQCQVDSQVTMMFWYRQQPGQSLTLIATANQGSEATYESGFVIDKFPISRPNLTFSTLTVSNMSPEDSSIYLCSVAGERDNQPQHFGDGTRLSIL.

This clonotype was detected many times. CDR3 sequence (DNA): TGTGCCAGCAACCTTCTCGGGACTGTCGGTCAGCCCCAGCATTTT. This codes for CASNLLGTVGQPQHF. The gene calls are TRBV28 and TRBJ1-5; D is possibly TRBD1 (5 bases). The V gene lost 7 bases and the J gene lost 6 bases, with 19 bases spanning the gap. This CDR3 is built from 15 residues. Germline V gives CDR1 MDHEN, CDR2 SYDVKM. Combining the CDR3 with reference TRBV28 and TRBJ1-5 gives the whole variable domain DVKVTQSSRYLVKRTGEKVFLECVQDMDHENMFWYRQDPGLGLRLIYFSYDVKMKEKGDIPEGYSVSREKKERFSLILESASTNQTSMYLCASNLLGTVGQPQHFGDGTRLSIL.

This chain uses TRBV7-3 with TRBJ2-1, with D possibly TRBD1 on 6 matching bases. V dropped 3 bases and J dropped 9 bases, with 12 bases sitting between them. The CDR3 is 13 residues long. Germline CDR1 reads SGHTA; CDR2 reads FQGTGA. Written as DNA, the CDR3 is TGTGCCAGCAGCTTCGACAGGTACTTTGAGCAGTTCTTC. It specifies CASSFDRYFEQFF.

In this sample, this clonotype turned up a few times. The J gene is TRBJ2-1, the V gene TRBV6-2 or TRBV6-3, with 13 bases identical to TRBD2. The ends lost 7 bases at V and 8 bases at J; junction bases unmatched: 14. The CDR3 covers 17 residues. The germline V gene encodes CDR1 MNHEY and CDR2 SVGEGT. CDR3 in amino acids: CASTGTSGMSDWDEQFF. CDR3 coding DNA: TGTGCCAGCACCGGGACTAGCGGGATGTCAGACTGGGATGAGCAGTTCTTC.